A single TCR beta chain is shown here with its context. The V and J ends lost 4 bases and 0 bases respectively, with 14 bases between them. The CDR3 spans 15 residues. Germline-derived CDR1 and CDR2 are SGHNT and YYREEE (reference sequence). The record originates from a study of blood T cell repertoires in COVID-19. Per the study methods: From reference gene primer amplification, estimates of nucleated cell counts were derived. Some clones are missing from TCRdb's copy, which holds only in-frame ones; the method was immunoSEQ multiplex PCR. Clonal size and the V and J genes are those of that table, whereas D and trimming came from the DNA. Among roughly 80,000 clones, 88% were seen once, and the ten largest hold roughly 5%.

Sequenced input: peripheral blood. The sequence was obtained from a woman of 80 years or more with acute or convalescent COVID-19. The V gene is TRBV5-4, the J gene TRBJ2-7, with a possible D match to TRBD2 (5 bases). The CDR3 reads CASSIQRGYSYEQYF. CDR3 DNA sequence: TGTGCCAGCAGCATACAACGGGGTTACTCCTACGAGCAGTACTTC.